Below, 2 T cell receptor beta chains from the same sample are listed, as sequenced in a study of cytomegalovirus exposure and HLA in healthy donors. In the PCR, 60 Vbeta and 13 Jbeta primers were used. Measured with immunoSEQ multiplex PCR; TCRdb has only the in-frame clones, and not every one. Of approximately 40,000 clones in the sample, 86% are singletons; the top ten hold 9.5% to 12%. Sequenced sample: PBMCs. These receptors were collected from a woman aged 40 to 50 in good health and CMV-seropositive.

The chain is built from TRBV7-2 and TRBJ1-1; no firm D call. The CDR3 runs 16 residues. CDR1 is SGHTA, CDR2 FQGNSA, per germline. Trimming pared 6 bases from V and 0 bases from J, leaving 17 bases between. The CDR3: CASRPMPLLLNTEAFF. The CDR3 DNA reads TGTGCCAGCAGACCTATGCCCCTTCTCTTGAACACTGAAGCTTTCTTT.

The chain is built from TRBV29-1 and TRBJ1-2, with D possibly TRBD1 on 6 matching bases. The CDR3 extends over 12 amino acids. Germline loops: CDR1 SQVTM, CDR2 ANQGSEA. Trimming took off 5 bases at V and 0 bases at J, with 7 bases between the two ends. CDR3 in amino acids: CSVTGPNYGYTF. CDR3 nucleotides: TGCAGCGTTACAGGGCCTAACTATGGCTACACCTTC.